This entry concerns a single TCR beta chain. Antigen: not known. The V end lost 4 bases, the J end lost 2 bases, and 9 bases lay between the germline ends. Germline CDR1 reads SQVTM; CDR2 reads ANQGSEA. The CDR3 has 13 amino acids. The time point here: recipient sample about 28 days before transplant, after cytoreduction. Sequenced by immunoSEQ multiplex PCR; TCRdb stores in-frame clones only, minus some. Of tens of thousands of clones in the sample, 60% to 85% were seen once. The data originate from a study of T cell clonotyping in hematopoietic cell transplantation. Whole-study context: Cytoreduction preceded collection of pretransplant recipient samples.

Findings and limits, study-wide: After transplant, recipient diversity fell while pathologically expanded clonotypes grew through day 180. No sorting was done, leaving CD4 and CD8 contributions mixed.

This clonotype was sampled from a woman aged 25 to 39 with chronic myeloid leukemia. Some clones in this sample may be carry-over from other donors' samples. The V call is TRBV29-1, the J call TRBJ2-1; D ambiguous. The sequenced sample was peripheral blood mononuclear cells, obtained before stem cell transplant. The CDR3: CSVVSPPYNEQFF. The CDR3, as DNA: TGCAGCGTTGTAAGCCCCCCCTACAATGAGCAGTTCTTC.